This T cell receptor beta chain was found in a study of OX40 agonist ivuxolimab in advanced cancers. Overall study: Patient treatment consisted of intravenous ivuxolimab administration every 2 weeks at 0.01 to 10 mg/kg. Patients enrolled in dose escalation were diagnosed with hepatocellular carcinoma, melanoma, renal cell or head and neck cancer. Findings and caveats of the study: Some patients who did not respond also had low normalized T-cell clonal expansion.

This CDR3 spans 14 amino acids. Germline CDR1 LNHNV, CDR2 YYDKDF (reference sequence). The V gene end was trimmed by 4 bases and the J gene end by 4 bases; junction bases not matched to a gene: 6. In the case of this clone: What it binds is unknown.

The protocol was immunoSEQ multiplex PCR, while the TCRdb copy is restricted to in-frame clones and leaves out a portion. The table lists about 50,000 clones, over 70% of them singletons. Baseline was the first blood sampling point, followed by cycle 4 day 1 and cycle 7 day 1. The chain has TRBV15 and TRBJ1-2, with TRBD1 matching over 7 bases. The sequence was collected from an adult with an advanced solid tumor such as melanoma, head and neck, liver or kidney cancer. Sequencing used CD4+ or CD8+ T cells sorted from blood, obtained in a trial of the OX40 agonist ivuxolimab. CDR3 bases: TGTGCCACCAGCAACCAGGGGGGAAGCTATGGCTACACCTTC. Residues: CATSNQGGSYGYTF.